This T cell receptor (beta chain) was profiled in a study of shared clonotypes between healthy human individuals. TCRdb keeps only in-frame clones here, not all; method: immunoSEQ multiplex PCR. This repertoire shows around 1,100,000 clones, roughly 77% found once; its top ten account for roughly 0.9%. Germline CDR1 SGHRS, CDR2 YFSETQ. V lost 4 bases and J 6 bases, leaving 20 bases between the germline ends. The CDR3 is 15 amino acids. The V and J genes are TRBV5-1 and TRBJ2-7, with D perhaps matching TRBD2 (5 bases). Source material: memory CD4+ T cells from PBMCs. Subset given: CD45RA-negative fraction. This TCR derives from a young man in good health. Some clones in this sample may be carry-over from other donors' samples. This CDR3 reads CASSPEPGNLREQYF. For the CDR3, the DNA is TGCGCCAGCAGCCCCGAACCCGGGAACCTGCGCGAGCAGTACTTC. Combining the CDR3 with reference TRBV5-1 and TRBJ2-7 gives the whole variable domain KAGVTQTPRYLIKTRGQQVTLSCSPISGHRSVSWYQQTPGQGLQFLFEYFSETQRNKGNFPGRFSGRQFSNSRSEMNVSTLELGDSALYLCASSPEPGNLREQYFGPGTRLTVT.